This T cell receptor beta chain was captured in a study of blood T cell repertoires in COVID-19. This CDR3 comprises 17 residues. The V end was cut by 2 bases, the J end by 0 bases, with 14 bases between. Germline V lookup: CDR1 MNHEY, CDR2 SMNVEV (reference sequence). Profiling relied on immunoSEQ multiplex PCR, and the TCRdb table lists in-frame clones only, not all of them. The sample records 300,000 to 350,000 clones, over 85% being singletons. Individuals aged 18 to 89 years were recruited from about two dozen US areas. Researchers sorted participants into cohorts using their self-reported clinical history. Cohort 3 donors were reported recovered after two negative PCRs, clearance, or symptom resolution.

This rearrangement joins TRBV27 to TRBJ2-4; no reliable D call. The source of this sequence is a woman aged 25 to 39 who had recovered from COVID-19. Sequencing was done on a sample of PBMCs or T cells enriched from blood (not recorded which). CDR3 in amino acids: CASSLRSELLAKNIQYF. CDR3 nucleotides: TGTGCCAGCAGTTTAAGAAGTGAACTTCTAGCCAAAAACATTCAGTACTTC.